These T cell receptor beta chains were read from a single sample in a study of Ad26.COV2.S vaccination and SARS-CoV-2 variants. TCRdb's table, derived via immunoSEQ multiplex PCR, lists solely in-frame clones and lacks some. The table lists roughly 300,000 clones, around 88% of them singletons. Here the sequenced sample was peripheral blood, taken in a trial of Ad26.COV2.S vaccine versus placebo. The origin of the receptors is a person between 18 and 65 years old who received the Ad26.COV2.S COVID-19 vaccine or a placebo. Both conserved end residues are part of each CDR3. D genes are given only for firm matches. Clone size, where shown, is once, few, many, or a class for clones that have expanded.

many | - | TRBJ1-4 | TRBV7-9 | TGTGCCAGCAGCCCATCTCAGGGAGACGTGGAAAAACTGTTTTTT | CASSPSQGDVEKLFF
- | TRBD1 | TRBJ2-7 | TRBV19 | TGTGCCAGTAGTATAGGGACAGGGGATTTCTACGAGCAGTACTTC | CASSIGTGDFYEQYF
- | TRBD1 | TRBJ2-1 | TRBV5-4 | TGTGCCAGCAGCCCGGACCTTGACAGGGGTGGGGGTGAGCAGTTCTTC | CASSPDLDRGGGEQFF
- | - | TRBJ2-6 | TRBV18 | TGTGCCAGCTCAAAAGGGACGGCGAGCTCTGGGGCCAACGTCCTGACTTTC | CASSKGTASSGANVLTF
- | TRBD1 | TRBJ1-6 | TRBV5-8 | TGTGCCAGCAGCTCAGGGACAGGGGGTAATTCACCCCTCCACTTT | CASSSGTGGNSPLHF
- | TRBD2 | TRBJ2-5 | TRBV4-3 | TGCGCCAGCAGTTGGGAGGGTGGGGAGACCCAGTACTTC | CASSWEGGETQYF
- | - | TRBJ1-2 | TRBV5-6 | TGTGCCAGCAGCTTGCCCCCCGGGCCCTATGGCTACACCTTC | CASSLPPGPYGYTF
once | - | TRBJ2-6 | TRBV9 | TGTGCCAGCAGCGCCCCCCCCGGGGCCAACGTCCTGACTTTC | CASSAPPGANVLTF
- | TRBD1 | TRBJ2-7 | TRBV7-2 | TGTGCCAGCAGCTTAGCGGGGACAGGCTACGAGCAGTACTTC | CASSLAGTGYEQYF
once | - | TRBJ1-6 | TRBV5-1 | TGCGCCAGCAGCTTGGCGGGAGGGAATTCACCCCTCCACTTT | CASSLAGGNSPLHF
- | - | TRBJ2-2 | TRBV4-2 | TGTGCCAGCAGCCAGGGGTCAAGGGGGGGAGACGGGGAGCTGTTTTTT | CASSQGSRGGDGELFF
- | - | TRBJ2-1 | TRBV19 | TGTGCCAGTAGTTTCAGTCTCGCGTCCTACAATGAGCAGTTCTTC | CASSFSLASYNEQFF
- | - | TRBJ1-1 | TRBV4-1 | TGCGCCAGCAGCCAAGAAGCGGTTCGTGAAGCTTTCTTT | CASSQEAVREAFF
once | - | TRBJ2-2 | TRBV6-5 | TGTGCCAGCAGTCGGACATATCCGGCCGGGGAGCTGTTTTTT | CASSRTYPAGELFF
- | TRBD1 | TRBJ1-5 | TRBV12-5 | TGTGCTAGTGGTTTTCAGGGGGTCAATAGCAATCAGCCCCAGCATTTT | CASGFQGVNSNQPQHF
- | - | TRBJ2-5 | TRBV28 | TGTGCCAGCAGGGGGGGGCTAGAGACCCAGTACTTC | CASRGGLETQYF
- | - | TRBJ1-5 | TRBV5-1 | TGCGCCAGCAGCTTGGCTGGACGCAATCAGCCCCAGCATTTT | CASSLAGRNQPQHF
- | - | TRBJ2-7 | TRBV7-6 | TGTGCCAGCGCGCAAGGGGGGGGCCTCAACGAGCAGTACTTC | CASAQGGGLNEQYF
- | - | TRBJ2-2 | TRBV27 | TGTGCCAGCAGTTTGAGAGGGAGGAACACCGGGGAGCTGTTTTTT | CASSLRGRNTGELFF
- | TRBD2 | TRBJ2-1 | TRBV29-1 | TGCAGCGTTCTAGCGGGAGGGCTTCTCTCTGACAATGAGCAGTTCTTC | CSVLAGGLLSDNEQFF
- | TRBD1 | TRBJ1-2 | TRBV28 | TGTGCCAGCACCACGACAGGGCTCGGCTACACCTTC | CASTTTGLGYTF
- | TRBD1 | TRBJ2-3 | TRBV14 | TGTGCCAGCAGTTCGCCAGCGGACAGGTTAACAGATACGCAGTATTTT | CASSSPADRLTDTQYF